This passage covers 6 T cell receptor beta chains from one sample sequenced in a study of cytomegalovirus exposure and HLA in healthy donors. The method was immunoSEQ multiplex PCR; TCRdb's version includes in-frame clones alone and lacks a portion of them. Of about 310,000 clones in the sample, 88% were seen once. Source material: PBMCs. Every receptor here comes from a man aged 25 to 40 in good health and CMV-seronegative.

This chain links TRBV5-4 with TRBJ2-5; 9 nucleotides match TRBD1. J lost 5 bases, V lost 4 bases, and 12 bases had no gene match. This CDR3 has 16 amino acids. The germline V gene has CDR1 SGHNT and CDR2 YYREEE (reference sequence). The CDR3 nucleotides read TGTGCCAGCAGCCCCGGACTGGACAGGGGATCGGAGACCCAGTACTTC. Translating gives CASSPGLDRGSETQYF.

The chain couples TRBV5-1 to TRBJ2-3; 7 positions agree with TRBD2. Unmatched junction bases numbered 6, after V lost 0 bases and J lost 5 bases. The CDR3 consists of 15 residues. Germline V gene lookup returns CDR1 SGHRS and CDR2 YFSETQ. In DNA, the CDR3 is TGCGCCAGCAGCTTGGAGGGAGGGTTGAAAGATACGCAGTATTTT. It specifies CASSLEGGLKDTQYF.

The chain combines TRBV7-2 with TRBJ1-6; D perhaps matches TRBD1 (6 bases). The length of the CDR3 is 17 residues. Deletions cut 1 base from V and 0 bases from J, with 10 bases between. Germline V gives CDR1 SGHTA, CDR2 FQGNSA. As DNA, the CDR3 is TGTGCCAGCAGCTTAGGAGACAGGAGCTCCTATAATTCACCCCTCCACTTT. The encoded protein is CASSLGDRSSYNSPLHF.

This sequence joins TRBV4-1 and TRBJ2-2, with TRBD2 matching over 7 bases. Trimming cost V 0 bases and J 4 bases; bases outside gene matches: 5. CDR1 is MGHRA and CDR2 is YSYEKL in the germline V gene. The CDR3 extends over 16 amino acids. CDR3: CASSQESGGTTGELFF. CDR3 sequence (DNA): TGCGCCAGCAGCCAAGAATCGGGGGGAACCACCGGGGAGCTGTTTTTT.

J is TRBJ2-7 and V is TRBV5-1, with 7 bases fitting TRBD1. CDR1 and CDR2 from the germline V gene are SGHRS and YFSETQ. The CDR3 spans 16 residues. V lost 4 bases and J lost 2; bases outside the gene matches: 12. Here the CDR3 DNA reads TGCGCCAGCAGCCCCATAGGAACAGGGGACACCTACGAGCAGTACTTC. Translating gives CASSPIGTGDTYEQYF.

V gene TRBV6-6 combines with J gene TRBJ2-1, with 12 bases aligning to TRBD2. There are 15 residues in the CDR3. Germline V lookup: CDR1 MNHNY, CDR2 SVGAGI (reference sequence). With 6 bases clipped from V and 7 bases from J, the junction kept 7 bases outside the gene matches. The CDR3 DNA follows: TGTGCCAGCAGCCTACTAGCGGGGGGTCAGAATGAGCAGTTCTTC. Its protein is CASSLLAGGQNEQFF.